The source of this T cell receptor (beta chain) is a study of T cells in Graves' hyperthyroidism and ophthalmopathy. Study-level results: Separating ophthalmopathy from stable hyperthyroidism was achieved by a 13 V-J model.

RNA transcripts provided the source from which TCR beta CDR3 regions were amplified. First-round RT-PCR targeting the TCR CDR3 was performed with the HTBI primer set. TCRdb used MiXCR to reprocess the multiplex PCR reads, holding one entry per CDR3 protein. Among nearly 600,000 distinct CDR3 sequences listed, approximately 15% were seen once. Trimming removed 3 bases at V and 3 bases at J, with 12 bases between. This CDR3 comprises 15 residues. Investigators excluded patients with uncontrolled infection, other autoimmune disease, pregnancy or lactation. A sample of blood taken at first hyperthyroidism diagnosis preceded any ophthalmopathy symptoms. Extraction of PBMCs used roughly 9.6 ml of fresh peripheral blood. This clonotype showed up many times. Its cognate antigen is unknown.

The receptor comes from a woman in her twenties or thirties with Graves' hyperthyroidism that later progressed to Graves' ophthalmopathy. Sequenced: blood. The chain is built from TRBV12-3 or TRBV12-4 and TRBJ2-4, with D maybe TRBD2 (5 bases). In DNA form, the CDR3 reads TGTGCCAGCAGTTTGTGGGGAGATGGCAAAAACATTCAGTACTTC. This sequence encodes CASSLWGDGKNIQYF.